These 3 T cell receptor beta chains came from one sample sequenced in a study of cytomegalovirus exposure and HLA in healthy donors. The PCR used 60 Vbeta and 13 Jbeta primers. Assay: immunoSEQ multiplex PCR; the TCRdb copy retains only in-frame clones and omits some. Of 80,000 to 90,000 clones in the sample, about four fifths were seen once. Sequenced sample: PBMCs. These receptors originate from a woman aged 25 to 39 in good health and CMV-seronegative.

The chain carries TRBV30 and TRBJ2-7; 7 bases match TRBD1. V was clipped by 3 bases and J by 3 bases; unmatched bases: 8. CDR1 is GTSNPN, CDR2 SVGIG, per germline (reference sequence). The CDR3 covers 14 residues. The CDR3 bases are TGTGCCTGGAGCAGGGGACAGACATTCTACGAGCAGTACTTC. Protein: CAWSRGQTFYEQYF.

This clone was counted a single time. Other DNA variants within this sample encode the same CDR3. The chain has TRBV7-9 and TRBJ1-1; TRBD1 is a possible D gene (5 bases). Germline loops: CDR1 SEHNR, CDR2 FQNEAQ (reference sequence). There are 16 residues in the CDR3. V lost 5 bases and J lost 5, with 21 bases in between. The chain's CDR3 is CASSHGGTSSNTEAFF. The CDR3 DNA reads TGTGCCAGCAGCCACGGAGGGACCTCATCGAATACTGAAGCTTTCTTT.

The V gene is TRBV29-1, the J gene TRBJ1-2; 9 positions agree with TRBD1. After removal of 4 bases from V and 5 bases from J, the junction contained 5 bases not matched to a gene. There are 13 residues in the CDR3. The germline CDR1 and CDR2 sequences are SQVTM and ANQGSEA. This CDR3 reads CSVGTGGAYGYTF. CDR3 nucleotide sequence: TGCAGCGTTGGAACAGGGGGCGCGTATGGCTACACCTTC.